The clone carrying this T cell receptor beta chain was picked up one time. These data are taken from a study of CD8 T cells in Susac syndrome. It was treatment-naive patients with stable or active relapsing-remitting disease who made up the multiple sclerosis controls. Germline lookup yields CDR1 SEHNR and CDR2 FQNEAQ (reference sequence). The germline V and J ends were trimmed by 3 bases and 6 bases, with 9 bases remaining between them. This CDR3 is built from 13 residues. Reverse transcription of roughly 0.45 to 1 ug RNA was carried out with random hexamers. MiXCR, applied by TCRdb to the immunoSEQ multiplex PCR reads, yields one record per CDR3 protein. The repertoire has 250,000 to 350,000 distinct CDR3 sequences, roughly 84% of them found once; the top ten carry 0.095% to 0.14%.

This receptor was taken from a human donor with multiple sclerosis. The chain recombines TRBV7-9 with TRBJ2-1; possible D gene TRBD2, 6 bases. The sequenced sample consisted of CD8+ T cells from PBMCs. The CDR3 region has the DNA TGTGCCAGCAGCTTCCCCGGGGGCAATGAGCAGTTCTTC. It is translated as CASSFPGGNEQFF.